The 19 T cell receptor beta chains in this list originate from one sample, sequenced in a study of blood T cell repertoires in COVID-19. Sequenced by immunoSEQ multiplex PCR; TCRdb stores in-frame clones only, minus some. The sample carries about 150,000 clones, more than 70% recorded once. The source material was peripheral blood. The receptors derive from a woman older than 75 with active or convalescent COVID-19.

The rearrangement uses TRBV12-2 and TRBJ1-2; the table's D gene call, TRBD1, was not cross checked with the DNA. TRBV12-2 is a documented pseudogene. This CDR3 is 15 amino acids long. The CDR3 here is CASRLGTGKNYGYTF. CDR3 nucleotides: TGTGCAAGTCGCTTAGGTACAGGGAAAAACTATGGCTACACCTTC.

The V gene is TRBV7-9, the J gene TRBJ2-1; 7 nucleotides agree with TRBD1. The length of the CDR3 is 16 residues. V shed 1 base and J 3 bases; nucleotides not matched to a gene: 6. Per the germline V gene, CDR1 is SEHNR and CDR2 is FQNEAQ (reference sequence). CDR3 bases: TGTGCCAGCAGCTTAGTTCCCAGGGGGATCTACAATGAGCAGTTCTTC. Translated: CASSLVPRGIYNEQFF.

The V call is TRBV14, the J call TRBJ2-1, with 7 bases lining up with TRBD2. This CDR3 is 17 amino acids long. Germline loops: CDR1 SGHDN, CDR2 FVKESK. Unmatched junction bases numbered 9, after V lost 2 bases and J lost 2 bases. CDR3 bases: TGTGCCAGCAGCCAACTACCTCTAGCGGAGGCCTACAATGAGCAGTTCTTC. As protein: CASSQLPLAEAYNEQFF. The whole variable domain, remainder taken from reference TRBV14 and TRBJ2-1, is EAGVTQFPSHSVIEKGQTVTLRCDPISGHDNLYWYRRVMGKEIKFLLHFVKESKQDESGMPNNRFLAERTGGTYSTLKVQPAELEDSGVYFCASSQLPLAEAYNEQFFGPGTRLTVL.

This chain links TRBV5-1 with TRBJ2-2; TRBD2 matches 9 bases. Germline V gives CDR1 SGHRS, CDR2 YFSETQ. Trimming cost V 4 bases and J 6 bases; bases outside gene matches: 10. The CDR3 spans 16 residues. CDR3 loop: CASSQLAGFSSGELFF. In DNA, the CDR3 is TGCGCCAGCAGCCAGCTAGCGGGGTTTTCCTCCGGGGAGCTGTTTTTT.

The chain couples TRBV28 to TRBJ2-7, with 12 positions matching TRBD2. J lost 6 bases, V lost 3 bases, and 9 bases had no gene match. The CDR3 has 16 residues. The germline V gene has CDR1 MDHEN and CDR2 SYDVKM. CDR3 in amino acids: CASSFLKGGLAGEQYF. CDR3 nucleotide sequence: TGTGCCAGCAGTTTCCTAAAGGGGGGACTAGCGGGCGAGCAGTACTTC.

The DNA for the CDR3 is TGTGCCACCAGTGATTTGGGGGGGGGTGCTTGGGAGACCCAGTACTTC. Its translation is CATSDLGGGAWETQYF. This rearrangement joins TRBV24-1 to TRBJ2-5, with 7 bases aligning to TRBD2. V dropped 0 bases and J dropped 5; count of bases not matched to a gene: 8. Germline values: CDR1 KGHDR, CDR2 SFDVKD. The CDR3 runs to 16 residues.

This CDR3 is CASSQDAGRDNQPQHF. CDR3 DNA sequence: TGTGCCAGCAGCCAAGATGCGGGGAGAGACAATCAGCCCCAGCATTTT. V is TRBV4-2 and J is TRBJ1-5, with D unresolved. Germline CDR1 and CDR2: LGHNA and YNFKEQ. The CDR3 sequence is 16 residues long. The V and J ends lost 0 bases and 3 bases respectively, with 12 bases between them.

The chain couples TRBV9 to TRBJ1-2; TRBD1 is a possible D gene (6 bases). Germline V gives CDR1 SGDLS, CDR2 YYNGEE. The germline V and J ends were trimmed by 4 bases and 4 bases, with 11 bases remaining between them. This CDR3 contains 13 residues. The CDR3 is CASSLDSSYGYTF. CDR3 DNA: TGTGCCAGCAGCCTGGACAGTTCCTATGGCTACACCTTC. Looking up the rest from reference TRBV9 and TRBJ1-2 gives the full variable domain: DSGVTQTPKHLITATGQRVTLRCSPRSGDLSVYWYQQSLDQGLQFLIQYYNGEERAKGNILERFSAQQFPDLHSELNLSSLELGDSALYFCASSLDSSYGYTFGSGTRLTVV.

A single count supports this clone. This chain links TRBV15 with TRBJ2-1; 10 nucleotides line up with TRBD1. Looked up from germline, CDR1 is LNHNV and CDR2 is YYDKDF (reference sequence). The CDR3 has 14 amino acids. V lost 11 bases and J lost 7; bases outside the gene matches: 11. Here the CDR3 DNA reads TGTGCCGTTATCCGGGACAGGGGCAATAATGAGCAGTTCTTC. Translation: CAVIRDRGNNEQFF.

In this sample, this clone turned up once. The J gene is TRBJ1-1, the V gene TRBV2, with D unclear. Trimming shortened V by 2 bases and J by 0 bases, and 10 bases separated the two germline ends. The CDR3 runs to 15 residues. CDR1 is SNHLY, CDR2 FYNNEI, per germline. The CDR3 coding sequence is TGTGCCAGCAGTGAAAGTCCGGGGTTGAACACTGAAGCTTTCTTT. As protein: CASSESPGLNTEAFF.

The J gene is TRBJ2-1, the V gene TRBV7-3, with TRBD2 matching 8 bases. Germline loops: CDR1 SGHTA, CDR2 FQGTGA. V gave up 2 bases and J gave up 4 bases; unmatched junction bases: 4. The CDR3 sequence is 15 residues long. For the CDR3, the DNA is TGTGCCAGCAGCTTAGCACTAGCGGCATACAATGAGCAGTTCTTC. Its protein is CASSLALAAYNEQFF.

This clone was seen a single time. The rearrangement uses TRBV29-1 and TRBJ2-7; D may be TRBD2 (5 bases). The ends were cut back, 5 bases at V and 7 bases at J, with 21 bases in the middle. CDR3 length equals 14 residues. Germline V gene lookup returns CDR1 SQVTM and CDR2 ANQGSEA. The CDR3 DNA sequence: TGCAGCGTTTCCTTTTTGGCCGCCTCGGGGGAGCAGTACTTC. It specifies CSVSFLAASGEQYF.

There are a few counts of this clone. The chain is built from TRBV18 and TRBJ1-1; D is unresolved. The CDR3 extends over 12 amino acids. Germline V CDR1 and CDR2: KGHSH, LQKENI. The V end was cut by 4 bases, the J end by 1 base, with 4 bases between. CDR3 DNA sequence: TGTGCCAGCTCACTGCGGAACACTGAAGCTTTCTTT. The encoded protein is CASSLRNTEAFF.

The V call is TRBV5-1, the J call TRBJ2-3, with 8 bases fitting TRBD2. The CDR3 is 15 amino acids. Germline CDR1 reads SGHRS; CDR2 reads YFSETQ. With V trimmed by 5 bases and J by 3 bases, 8 bases remained unmatched. The CDR3 nucleotides are TGCGCCAGCAGGATGGGGCTAGCGGGTACAGATACGCAGTATTTT. It specifies CASRMGLAGTDTQYF. Full variable domain (missing parts from reference TRBV5-1 and TRBJ2-3): KAGVTQTPRYLIKTRGQQVTLSCSPISGHRSVSWYQQTPGQGLQFLFEYFSETQRNKGNFPGRFSGRQFSNSRSEMNVSTLELGDSALYLCASRMGLAGTDTQYFGPGTRLTVL.

V gene TRBV5-1 combines with J gene TRBJ2-1; TRBD2 agrees at 9 bases. V trimming: 0 bases; J trimming: 7 bases; junction bases outside the gene matches: 11. Germline V gene data show CDR1 as SGHRS and CDR2 as YFSETQ. CDR3 size: 17 residues. CDR3 amino acids: CASSLEPSGIGRNEQFF. CDR3 nucleotide sequence: TGCGCCAGCAGCTTGGAGCCTAGCGGGATAGGGAGGAATGAGCAGTTCTTC.

A single count supports this clone. This rearrangement joins TRBV6-5 to TRBJ1-2; D unclear. The germline V gene encodes CDR1 MNHEY and CDR2 SVGAGI. V was pared by 7 bases and J by 4 bases, with 13 bases between. The length of the CDR3 is 13 residues. CDR3 nucleotides: TGTGCCAGCACACGAGAGGGTACCTATGGCTACACCTTC. It specifies CASTREGTYGYTF.

The chain uses TRBV5-5 and TRBJ1-1; D is possibly TRBD1 (5 bases). CDR1 and CDR2 from the germline V gene are SGHKS and YYEKEE (reference sequence). The CDR3 consists of 16 residues. The V end lost 3 bases, the J end lost 3 bases, and 18 bases lay between the germline ends. The CDR3 region has the DNA TGTGCCAGCAGCTGGGGATGGGGGAGGAGGGACACTGAAGCTTTCTTT. Protein sequence: CASSWGWGRRDTEAFF.

V is TRBV21-1 and J is TRBJ2-1; the table names TRBD1, a call not compared with the DNA. TRBV21-1 is described as a pseudogene. The CDR3 is 15 residues long. As DNA, the CDR3 is TGTGCCAGCAGCGCACCCGGTAAGGGGTCCTGTGAGCAGTTCTTC. Its translation: CASSAPGKGSCEQFF.

The chain has TRBV28 and TRBJ2-1; possibly TRBD2 for D (5 bases). Germline V lookup: CDR1 MDHEN, CDR2 SYDVKM. The CDR3 runs 14 residues. V was shortened by 7 bases and J by 0 bases, with 10 bases between the two germline ends. The CDR3 is CASTRTASYNEQFF. As DNA, the CDR3 is TGTGCCAGCACCAGGACTGCCTCCTACAATGAGCAGTTCTTC.